This T cell receptor beta chain originates from a study of blood T cell repertoires in COVID-19. Assay: immunoSEQ multiplex PCR; the TCRdb copy retains only in-frame clones and omits some. The data contain a few hundred thousand clones, 80% to 95% of them singletons. Germline V gene data show CDR1 as SGHRS and CDR2 as YFSETQ. The CDR3 contains 15 residues. The V gene end was trimmed by 5 bases and the J gene end by 4 bases; junction bases not matched to a gene: 9. While infection was still active, Seattle patients were enrolled and then followed longitudinally. Sequenced sample: peripheral blood. The TCR sequence derives from a woman aged 25 to 39 with COVID-19, enrolled during active disease. The rearrangement links TRBV5-1 to TRBJ1-1; 9 bases map to TRBD1. The CDR3 coding sequence is TGCGCCAGCAGTCTTCAATGGGACAGGGCCACTGAAGCTTTCTTT. Translated, it gives CASSLQWDRATEAFF.